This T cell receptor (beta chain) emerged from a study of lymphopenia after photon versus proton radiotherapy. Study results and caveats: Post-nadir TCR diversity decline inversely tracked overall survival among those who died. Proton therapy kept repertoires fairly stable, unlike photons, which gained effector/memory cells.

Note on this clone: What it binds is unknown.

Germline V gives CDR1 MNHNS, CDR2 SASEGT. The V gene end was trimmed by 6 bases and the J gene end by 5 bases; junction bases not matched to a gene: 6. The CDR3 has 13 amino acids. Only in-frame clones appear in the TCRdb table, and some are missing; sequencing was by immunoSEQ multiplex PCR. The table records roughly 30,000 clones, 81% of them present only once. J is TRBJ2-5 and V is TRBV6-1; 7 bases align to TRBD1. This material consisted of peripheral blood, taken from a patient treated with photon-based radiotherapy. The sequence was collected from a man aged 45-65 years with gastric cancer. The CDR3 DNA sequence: TGTGCCAGCAGGGAGACAGGGACGGAGACCCAGTACTTC. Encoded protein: CASRETGTETQYF.